The 10 T cell receptor beta chains below come from one sample, sequenced in a study of Graves' ophthalmopathy and Graves' hyperthyroidism. Amplifying from RNA transcripts, the study obtained TCR beta CDR3 regions. HTBI-primed first-round RT-PCR preceded second-round multiplex PCR. Using its own MiXCR run on the multiplex PCR reads, TCRdb lists one record per CDR3 protein. This sample carries roughly 230,000 distinct CDR3 sequences, roughly a fifth of them seen once, and the ten largest clones take around 45%. The specimen sequenced was peripheral blood. These receptors were taken from a woman between 50 and 59 years old with Graves' ophthalmopathy.

In this sample, this clonotype turned up a few times. The rearrangement links TRBV12-3 or TRBV12-4 to TRBJ2-2, with a possible D match to TRBD2 (5 bases). The germline V and J ends were trimmed by 11 bases and 0 bases, with 10 bases remaining between them. CDR3 length equals 13 residues. The chain's CDR3 is CAQAGANTGELFF. The CDR3 DNA sequence: TGTGCCCAGGCGGGTGCGAACACCGGGGAGCTGTTTTTT.

This clonotype was recorded at least ten times. The genes are TRBV7-9 and TRBJ2-7, with 8 bases matching TRBD1. The CDR3 consists of 15 residues. Germline CDR1 is SEHNR and CDR2 is FQNEAQ (reference sequence). V lost 7 bases, J lost 4 bases, and 12 bases stayed unmatched. The CDR3 DNA reads as TGTGCCAGCACCCCTACCGGGACAGGTTGGTACGAGCAGTACTTC. It encodes CASTPTGTGWYEQYF.

This clonotype showed up many times. This chain uses TRBV7-8 with TRBJ1-5, with D unclear. The CDR3 has 14 residues. The germline V gene has CDR1 SGHVS and CDR2 FQNEAQ. V lost 5 bases and J lost 3, with 11 bases in between. The CDR3 DNA reads TGTGCCAGCAGCCCCGGGGTAAACAATCAGCCCCAGCATTTT. Translation: CASSPGVNNQPQHF. The complete variable domain, with remaining parts taken from reference TRBV7-8 and TRBJ1-5, reads GAGVSQSPRYKVAKRGQDVALRCDPISGHVSLFWYQQALGQGPEFLTYFQNEAQLDKSGLPSDRFFAERPEGSVSTLKIQRTQQEDSAVYLCASSPGVNNQPQHFGDGTRLSIL.

This clonotype was seen repeatedly, ten times or more. This sequence joins TRBV12-5 and TRBJ1-5; TRBD1 matches at 10 bases. Per germline, CDR1 LGHNT and CDR2 FRNRAP. With V trimmed by 1 base and J by 2 bases, 2 bases remained unmatched. The CDR3 loop spans 16 amino acids. The CDR3 coding sequence is TGTGCTAGTGGTTTGGCGGGGACAGGGGGCAATCAGCCCCAGCATTTT. Protein: CASGLAGTGGNQPQHF.

This clonotype was found many times. The rearrangement uses TRBV20-1 and TRBJ2-4; D unclear. The CDR3 extends over 15 amino acids. Trimming took off 6 bases at V and 0 bases at J, with 15 bases between the two ends. CDR1 and CDR2 from the germline V gene are DFQATT and SNEGSKA (reference sequence). The CDR3 DNA sequence: TGCAGTGCCTTGACCCAGACGCTAGCCAAAAACATTCAGTACTTC. This translates into CSALTQTLAKNIQYF.

This clonotype was found a few times. V usage is TRBV9 and J usage is TRBJ2-7; TRBD2 matches 7 bases. This CDR3 region has 13 residues. V lost 4 bases and J lost 2; bases outside the gene matches: 3. CDR1 SGDLS and CDR2 YYNGEE come from the germline V gene. The CDR3 DNA is TGTGCCAGCAGCCGGGGGGAAGCCTACGAGCAGTACTTC. Amino acids: CASSRGEAYEQYF.

In this sample, this clonotype turned up many times. V gene TRBV6-1 combines with J gene TRBJ2-6; no definite D call. Germline CDR1 reads MNHNS; CDR2 reads SASEGT. Trimming shortened V by 4 bases and J by 0 bases, and 7 bases separated the two germline ends. The CDR3 covers 15 residues. Written as DNA, the CDR3 is TGTGCCAGCAGTGCAGAGAGCTCTGGGGCCAACGTCCTGACTTTC. Translated: CASSAESSGANVLTF.

This clonotype has only a few counts. The J gene is TRBJ1-5, the V gene TRBV7-8; unclear D gene. CDR1 and CDR2 from the germline V gene are SGHVS and FQNEAQ. The germline V and J ends were trimmed by 1 base and 0 bases, with 7 bases remaining between them. This CDR3 region has 15 residues. The DNA for the CDR3 is TGTGCCAGCAGCTTAGACCCGGGTAGCAATCAGCCCCAGCATTTT. This translates into CASSLDPGSNQPQHF.

This clonotype was detected many times. The rearrangement joins TRBV28 to TRBJ2-2; 8 bases line up with TRBD1. V was pared by 7 bases and J by 6 bases, with 7 bases of the junction left unmatched. Germline CDR1 and CDR2: MDHEN and SYDVKM. The CDR3 has 14 residues. The CDR3 loop reads CASTATGGPGELFF. As DNA, the CDR3 is TGTGCCAGCACTGCAACAGGGGGTCCCGGGGAGCTGTTTTTT.

This clonotype appeared many times. The V and J genes are TRBV10-3 and TRBJ2-6; 11 positions agree with TRBD1. CDR3 length: 17 amino acids. CDR1 is ENHRY, CDR2 SYGVKD, per germline. V trimming: 11 bases; J trimming: 2 bases; junction bases outside the gene matches: 11. In DNA form, the CDR3 reads TGTGCCGTTTCTCGAGGGACAGGGGGGACTGGGGCCAACGTCCTGACTTTC. This sequence encodes CAVSRGTGGTGANVLTF.